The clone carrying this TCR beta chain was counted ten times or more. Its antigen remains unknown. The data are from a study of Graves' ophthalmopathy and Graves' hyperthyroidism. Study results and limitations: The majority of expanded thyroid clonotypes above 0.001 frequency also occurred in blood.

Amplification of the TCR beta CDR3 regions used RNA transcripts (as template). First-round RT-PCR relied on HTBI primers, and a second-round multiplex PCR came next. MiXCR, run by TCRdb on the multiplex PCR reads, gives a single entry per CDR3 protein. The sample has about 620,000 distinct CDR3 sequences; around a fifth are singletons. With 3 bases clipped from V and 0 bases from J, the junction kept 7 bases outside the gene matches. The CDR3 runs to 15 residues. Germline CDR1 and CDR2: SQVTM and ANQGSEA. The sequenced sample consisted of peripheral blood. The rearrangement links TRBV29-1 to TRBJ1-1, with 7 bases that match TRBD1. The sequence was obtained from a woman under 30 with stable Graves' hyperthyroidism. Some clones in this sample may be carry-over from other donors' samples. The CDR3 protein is CSVDDRAAMNTEAFF. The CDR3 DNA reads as TGCAGCGTTGATGACAGGGCCGCTATGAACACTGAAGCTTTCTTT. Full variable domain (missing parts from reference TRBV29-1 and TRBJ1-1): SAVISQKPSRDICQRGTSLTIQCQVDSQVTMMFWYRQQPGQSLTLIATANQGSEATYESGFVIDKFPISRPNLTFSTLTVSNMSPEDSSIYLCSVDDRAAMNTEAFFGQGTRLTVV.